This passage covers 4 T cell receptor beta chains from one sample sequenced in a study of shared clonotypes between healthy human individuals. Clones were read by immunoSEQ multiplex PCR, and TCRdb kept only the in-frame ones, dropping some. Of approximately 440,000 clones listed, approximately 80% are singletons. The sample comprised PBMCs. The receptors here all came from a woman in her thirties or forties in good health. Some clones in this sample may be carry-over from other donors' samples.

This clone has a handful of counts. The CDR3 region is CASSLLTSVYDTQYF. The CDR3 DNA reads as TGTGCCAGCAGCCTCCTGACTAGCGTCTATGATACGCAGTATTTT. The chain has TRBV7-9 and TRBJ2-3, with 8 positions matching TRBD2. The CDR3 spans 15 residues. Germline values: CDR1 SEHNR, CDR2 FQNEAQ (reference sequence). V trimming: 5 bases; J trimming: 6 bases; junction bases outside the gene matches: 10.

The V gene is TRBV6-1, the J gene TRBJ1-1, with D possibly TRBD1 on 5 matching bases. In germline, CDR1 is MNHNS, CDR2 SASEGT. The CDR3 has 13 amino acids. With 6 bases removed from V and 7 bases from J, the gap between germline ends came to 15 bases. The CDR3 protein is CASRLGQGLEAFF. CDR3 DNA: TGTGCCAGCAGGTTGGGGCAGGGCCTTGAAGCTTTCTTT.

This clone occurred a few times. One base away lies a much larger clone, so this may be a sequencing read error. CDR3 residues: CASSLTDPGYGYTF. The CDR3 DNA sequence: TGTGCCAGCAGTCTCACGGACCCTGGCTATGGCTACACCTTC. J is TRBJ1-2 and V is TRBV2, with no clear D. Per the germline V gene, CDR1 is SNHLY and CDR2 is FYNNEI. CDR3 length: 14 residues. Trimming pared 5 bases from V and 4 bases from J, leaving 14 bases between.

This chain uses TRBV4-1 with TRBJ2-1, with D possibly matching TRBD1 (5 bases). Germline CDR1 and CDR2: MGHRA and YSYEKL. The CDR3 extends over 16 amino acids. With 3 bases removed from V and 2 bases from J, the gap between germline ends came to 14 bases. The CDR3 nucleotides are TGCGCCAGCAGCCAGGGGCCGGGCAGAACCTACAATGAGCAGTTCTTC. It codes for CASSQGPGRTYNEQFF.